This T cell receptor (beta chain) was identified during a study of blood T cell repertoires in COVID-19. Study-wide background: COVID-19 samples, acute and convalescent, were from the United States, Italy and Spain. T cells, B-cell-depleted T cells, or PBMCs supplied cDNA or gDNA.

In the source study's methods: Amplifying reference gene primers gave estimates of nucleated cell counts. TCRdb keeps only in-frame clones here, not all; method: immunoSEQ multiplex PCR. That table supplies the V and J calls and clone size; D and trimming were determined from the DNA. The sample shows some 70,000 clones, about nine tenths of them seen only once. Germline CDR1 is MDHEN and CDR2 is SYDVKM. CDR3 length: 13 residues. Trimming removed 3 bases at V and 6 bases at J, with 6 bases between. Source material: peripheral blood. The rearrangement uses TRBV28 and TRBJ1-6, with D hard to call. This TCR came from a woman older than 75 with active COVID-19. CDR3 coding DNA: TGTGCCAGCAGTTTTGGCCGTAATTCACCCCTCCACTTT. Translation: CASSFGRNSPLHF.